A selection of T cell receptor beta chains follows, all from one sample in a study of blood T cell repertoires in COVID-19. Here immunoSEQ multiplex PCR was the method, and the copy in TCRdb shows in-frame clones only, minus some. The sample carries about 320,000 clones, under 95% recorded once. Sequenced: PBMCs or T cells enriched from blood (not recorded which). These receptors were taken from a man between 60 and 70 years old who had recovered from COVID-19. Both conserved end residues are part of each CDR3. The order of the fields is D gene, V gene, J gene, clone size, CDR3 protein, CDR3 DNA. A D gene is named only where the DNA matches it firmly. Clone size is shown for a subset of rows, as once, few, many or a class of expanded clone.

D: .
V: TRBV5-1
J: TRBJ1-3
size: .
CDR3: CASSLERGAGNTIYF
DNA: TGCGCCAGCAGCTTGGAGCGGGGAGCTGGAAACACCATATATTTT

D: .
V: TRBV11-3
J: TRBJ2-5
size: .
CDR3: CASSLLLGGGAQETQYF
DNA: TGTGCCAGCAGCTTACTCTTGGGGGGTGGGGCTCAAGAGACCCAGTACTTC

D: .
V: TRBV7-9
J: TRBJ2-3
size: once
CDR3: CASSLGANAQYF
DNA: TGTGCCAGCAGCTTAGGAGCCAACGCGCAGTATTTT

D: .
V: TRBV24-1
J: TRBJ1-2
size: .
CDR3: CATSDFDGTGGYTF
DNA: TGTGCCACCAGTGATTTTGACGGAACGGGAGGCTACACCTTC

D: TRBD1
V: TRBV9
J: TRBJ2-2
size: .
CDR3: CASSSLQGAAGELFF
DNA: TGTGCCAGCAGCTCCCTCCAGGGGGCCGCCGGGGAGCTGTTTTTT

D: TRBD1
V: TRBV9
J: TRBJ2-1
size: .
CDR3: CASSPWTGYNEQFF
DNA: TGTGCCAGCAGCCCTTGGACAGGCTACAATGAGCAGTTCTTC

D: TRBD1
V: TRBV6-5
J: TRBJ2-3
size: .
CDR3: CASSPDRGRTDTQYF
DNA: TGTGCCAGCAGCCCCGACAGGGGGCGTACAGATACGCAGTATTTT

D: .
V: TRBV10-2
J: TRBJ2-7
size: .
CDR3: CASIGDSIYEQYF
DNA: TGCGCCAGCATCGGAGACAGCATCTACGAGCAGTACTTC

D: .
V: TRBV7-8
J: TRBJ1-2
size: .
CDR3: CASSPRVQEDYTF
DNA: TGTGCCAGCAGCCCCCGAGTCCAGGAGGACTACACCTTC

D: TRBD1
V: TRBV27
J: TRBJ1-4
size: .
CDR3: CARSRTGWGGEKLFF
DNA: TGTGCCCGCTCCCGGACAGGGTGGGGGGGGGAAAAACTGTTTTTT

D: TRBD1
V: TRBV5-1
J: TRBJ1-4
size: .
CDR3: CASSTGGGGEKLFF
DNA: TGCGCCAGCAGCACAGGGGGAGGCGGTGAAAAACTGTTTTTT